This T cell receptor (beta chain) was observed in a study of T cell responses to AZD1222 COVID-19 vaccine. V was trimmed by 5 bases and J by 0 bases, leaving 11 bases between them. CDR1 SQVTM and CDR2 ANQGSEA come from the germline V gene. The CDR3 is 14 residues long. Assay used: immunoSEQ multiplex PCR; TCRdb lists only in-frame clones, some missing. The table lists some 150,000 clones, about nine tenths of them singletons, with approximately 5.4% in the top ten. This clone has just one count. The rearrangement joins TRBV29-1 to TRBJ2-4; no clear D gene. This sequence originates from an adult in good health. Sequencing used peripheral blood, obtained on day 0 of AZD1222 vaccination. The CDR3 DNA sequence: TGCAGCGTTAAAGGAGAACTAGCCAAAAACATTCAGTACTTC. Amino acid sequence: CSVKGELAKNIQYF.